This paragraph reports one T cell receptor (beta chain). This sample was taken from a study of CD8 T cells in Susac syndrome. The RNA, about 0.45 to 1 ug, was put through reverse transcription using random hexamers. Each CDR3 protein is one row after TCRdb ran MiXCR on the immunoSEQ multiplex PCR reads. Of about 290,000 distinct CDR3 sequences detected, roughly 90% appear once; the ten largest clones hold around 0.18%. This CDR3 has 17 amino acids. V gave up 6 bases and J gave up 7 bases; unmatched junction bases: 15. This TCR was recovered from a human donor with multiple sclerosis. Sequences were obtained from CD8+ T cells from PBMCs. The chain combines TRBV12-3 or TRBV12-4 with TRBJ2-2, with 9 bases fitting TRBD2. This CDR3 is CASSFLAGGPMGGELFF. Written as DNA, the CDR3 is TGTGCCAGCAGCTTTCTTGCGGGAGGGCCAATGGGCGGGGAGCTGTTTTTT.